The present T cell receptor beta chain was sequenced within a study of early T cells in non-severe SARS-CoV-2 infection. MiXCR, applied by TCRdb to the 5' RACE reads, yields one record per CDR3 protein. Here the sample spans more than 65,000 distinct CDR3 sequences, about 14% being singletons. The source material was whole blood, sampled at baseline. This sequence was found in an adult who was a healthcare worker with PCR-confirmed SARS-CoV-2 infection or an uninfected control (not recorded which).

Written as DNA, the CDR3 is TGTGCCAGCAGCTTAACCCACAGTGGCCAAGAGACCCAGTACTTC. It specifies CASSLTHSGQETQYF. The chain is built from TRBV7-3 and TRBJ2-5; D call uncertain. CDR1 SGHTA and CDR2 FQGTGA come from the germline V gene. The germline V and J ends were trimmed by 0 bases and 1 base, with 9 bases remaining between them. The CDR3 is made up of 15 amino acids.